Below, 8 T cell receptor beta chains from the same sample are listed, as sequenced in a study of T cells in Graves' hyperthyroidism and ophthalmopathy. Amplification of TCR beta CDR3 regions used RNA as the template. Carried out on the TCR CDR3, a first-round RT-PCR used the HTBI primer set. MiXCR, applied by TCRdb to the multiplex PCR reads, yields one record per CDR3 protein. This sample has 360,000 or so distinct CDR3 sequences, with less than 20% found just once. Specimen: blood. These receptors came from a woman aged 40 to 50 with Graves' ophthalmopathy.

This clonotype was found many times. This chain's CDR3 is CSATLVVETVHYGYTF. CDR3 bases: TGCAGTGCTACACTTGTGGTCGAAACAGTTCACTATGGCTACACCTTC. V and J are TRBV20-1 and TRBJ1-2, with no clear D. V was shortened by 4 bases and J by 3 bases, with 21 bases between the two germline ends. Germline values: CDR1 DFQATT, CDR2 SNEGSKA (reference sequence). This CDR3 is built from 16 residues.

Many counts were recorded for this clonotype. The CDR3 loop reads CASGQQITDTQYF. For the CDR3, the DNA is TGTGCCTCGGGACAGCAAATCACAGATACGCAGTATTTT. V usage is TRBV30 and J usage is TRBJ2-3; 7 nucleotides line up with TRBD1. The CDR3 runs 13 residues. Trimming at V came to 7 bases and at J to 2 bases, leaving 6 bases not matched to a gene. The germline CDR1 and CDR2 sequences are GTSNPN and SVGIG (reference sequence).

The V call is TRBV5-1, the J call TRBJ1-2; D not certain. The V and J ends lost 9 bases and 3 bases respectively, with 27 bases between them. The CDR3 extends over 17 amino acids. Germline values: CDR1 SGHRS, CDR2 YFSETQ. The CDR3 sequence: CATTPGNADPADYGYTF. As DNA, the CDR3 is TGCGCCACCACACCTGGTAACGCAGACCCAGCGGACTATGGCTACACCTTC.

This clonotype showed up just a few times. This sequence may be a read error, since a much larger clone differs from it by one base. CDR3 amino acids: CVSSFMAGRYYEQYF. As DNA, the CDR3 is TGTGTCAGCAGCTTCATGGCGGGGCGATATTACGAGCAGTACTTC. The V and J genes are TRBV5-6 and TRBJ2-7; D perhaps matches TRBD2 (6 bases). From germline, CDR1 is SGHDT and CDR2 YYEEEE. CDR3 length equals 15 residues. The variable domain in full, completed from reference TRBV5-6 and TRBJ2-7, reads DAGVTQSPTHLIKTRGQQVTLRCSPKSGHDTVSWYQQALGQGPQFIFQYYEEEERQRGNFPDRFSGHQFPNYSSELNVNALLLGDSALYLCVSSFMAGRYYEQYFGPGTRLTVT.

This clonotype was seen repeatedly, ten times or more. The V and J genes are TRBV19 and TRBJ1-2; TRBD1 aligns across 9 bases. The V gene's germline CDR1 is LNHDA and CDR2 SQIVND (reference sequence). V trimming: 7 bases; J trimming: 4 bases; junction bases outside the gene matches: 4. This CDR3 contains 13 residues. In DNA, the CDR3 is TGTGCCAGTATTCAACAGGGGGCCTATGGCTACACCTTC. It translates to CASIQQGAYGYTF.

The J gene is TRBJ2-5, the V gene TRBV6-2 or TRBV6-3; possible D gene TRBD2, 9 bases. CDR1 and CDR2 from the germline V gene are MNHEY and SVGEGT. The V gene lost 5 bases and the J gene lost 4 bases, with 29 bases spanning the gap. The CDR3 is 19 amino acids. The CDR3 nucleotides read TGTGCCAGCAGTCGCAGGGAAGCAGGGGGCGGGAGGGCCGCAGAGACCCAGTACTTC. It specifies CASSRREAGGGRAAETQYF.

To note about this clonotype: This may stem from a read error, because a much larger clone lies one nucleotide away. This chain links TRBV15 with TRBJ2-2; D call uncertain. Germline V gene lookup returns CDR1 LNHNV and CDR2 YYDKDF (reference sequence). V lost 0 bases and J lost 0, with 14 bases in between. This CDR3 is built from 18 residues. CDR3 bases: TGTGCCACCAGCAGAGAAGTTCCGGGCCTAGCGAACACCGGGGAGCTGTTTTTT. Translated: CATSREVPGLANTGELFF.

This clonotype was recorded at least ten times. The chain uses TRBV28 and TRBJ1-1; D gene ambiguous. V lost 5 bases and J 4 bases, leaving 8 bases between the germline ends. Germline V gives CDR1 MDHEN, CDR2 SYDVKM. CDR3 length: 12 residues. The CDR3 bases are TGTGCCAGCAGTGCAACGGGCACTGAAGCTTTCTTT. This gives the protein CASSATGTEAFF.